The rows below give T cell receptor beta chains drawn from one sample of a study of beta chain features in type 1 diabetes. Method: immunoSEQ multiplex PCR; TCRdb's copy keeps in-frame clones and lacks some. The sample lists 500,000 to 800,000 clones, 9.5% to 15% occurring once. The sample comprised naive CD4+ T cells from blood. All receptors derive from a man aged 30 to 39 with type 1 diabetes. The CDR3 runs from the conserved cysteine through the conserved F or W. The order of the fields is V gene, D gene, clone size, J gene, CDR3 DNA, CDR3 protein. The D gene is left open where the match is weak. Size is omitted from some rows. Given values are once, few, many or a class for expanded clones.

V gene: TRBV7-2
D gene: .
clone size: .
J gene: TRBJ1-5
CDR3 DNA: TGTGCCAGCAGCTTACTTACGGGTACGACAGGTCAGCCCCAGCATTTT
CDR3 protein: CASSLLTGTTGQPQHF

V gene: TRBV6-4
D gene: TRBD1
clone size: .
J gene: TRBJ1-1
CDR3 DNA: TGTGCCAGCAGTGACTCTCGACAGGGAATCACTGAAGCTTTCTTT
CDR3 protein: CASSDSRQGITEAFF

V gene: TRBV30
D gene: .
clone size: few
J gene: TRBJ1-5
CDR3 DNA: TGTGCCTGGAGTGTACTGGGGAACAATCAGCCCCAGCATTTT
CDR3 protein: CAWSVLGNNQPQHF

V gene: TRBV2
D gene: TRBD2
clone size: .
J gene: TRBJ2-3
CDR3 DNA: TGTGCCAGCTTGTCTAGCGGACATAGCACAGATACGCAGTATTTT
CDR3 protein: CASLSSGHSTDTQYF

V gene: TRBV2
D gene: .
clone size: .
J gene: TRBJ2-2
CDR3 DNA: TGTGCCAGCAGTAGCCGGACAGTCACCGGGGAGCTGTTTTTT
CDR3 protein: CASSSRTVTGELFF

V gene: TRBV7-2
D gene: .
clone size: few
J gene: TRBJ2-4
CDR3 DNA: TGTGCCAGCAGCTCCCCCCTTGGCCGCGGGGAAAACATTCAGTACTTC
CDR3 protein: CASSSPLGRGENIQYF

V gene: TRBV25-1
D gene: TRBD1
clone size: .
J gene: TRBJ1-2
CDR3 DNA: TGTGCCAGCCAGAGGACAGGTCCTAACTATGGCTACACCTTC
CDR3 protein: CASQRTGPNYGYTF

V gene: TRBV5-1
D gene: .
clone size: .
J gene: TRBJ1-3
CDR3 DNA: TGCGCCAGCAGCTTGTTGTGGGTCCCTGGAAACACCATATATTTT
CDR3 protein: CASSLLWVPGNTIYF

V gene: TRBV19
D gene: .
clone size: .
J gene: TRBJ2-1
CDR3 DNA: TGTGCCAGTGGGGTCTACAATGAGCAGTTCTTC
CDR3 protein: CASGVYNEQFF

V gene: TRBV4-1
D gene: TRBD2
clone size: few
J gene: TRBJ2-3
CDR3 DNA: TGCGCCAGCAGCCAAGAACTAGCGGGGGTTTACACAGATACGCAGTATTTT
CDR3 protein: CASSQELAGVYTDTQYF

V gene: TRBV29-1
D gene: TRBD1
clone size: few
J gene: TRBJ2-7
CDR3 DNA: TGCAGCGTTGTAAGGTGGACAGGGGTTTACGAGCAGTACTTC
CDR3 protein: CSVVRWTGVYEQYF

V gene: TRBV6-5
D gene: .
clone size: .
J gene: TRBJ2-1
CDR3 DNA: TGTGCCAGCAGTTCCACGACGATACAGGGGAGGGAGTTCTTC
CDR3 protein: CASSSTTIQGREFF

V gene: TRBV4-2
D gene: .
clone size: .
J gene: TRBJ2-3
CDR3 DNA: TGTGCCAGCAGCCATCCGACTCGGGGTTCTGGCACAGATACGCAGTATTTT
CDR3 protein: CASSHPTRGSGTDTQYF

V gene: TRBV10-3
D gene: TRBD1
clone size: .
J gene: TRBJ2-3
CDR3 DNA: TGTGCCATCAAGGGCAGGGGGCAAGGCGCAGATACGCAGTATTTT
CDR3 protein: CAIKGRGQGADTQYF

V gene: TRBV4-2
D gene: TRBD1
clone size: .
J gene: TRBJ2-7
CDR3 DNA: TGTGCCAGCAGCCGGGGGAACAGGGGGATAGAAGAGCAGTACTTC
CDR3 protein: CASSRGNRGIEEQYF

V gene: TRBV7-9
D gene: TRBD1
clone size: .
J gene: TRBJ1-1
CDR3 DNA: TGTGCCAGCAGCCTCAAGACAGGGGTGAACACTGAAGCTTTCTTT
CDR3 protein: CASSLKTGVNTEAFF

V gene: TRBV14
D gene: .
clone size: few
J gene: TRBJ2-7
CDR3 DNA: TGTGCCAGCAGCCAAGGGGGGGGGCCCGGCGAGCAGTACTTC
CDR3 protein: CASSQGGGPGEQYF

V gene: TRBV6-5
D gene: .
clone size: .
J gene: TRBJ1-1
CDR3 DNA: TGTGCCAGCAGTTATGGGTTGTCGGGGATTGAGGCTTTCTTT
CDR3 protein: CASSYGLSGIEAFF

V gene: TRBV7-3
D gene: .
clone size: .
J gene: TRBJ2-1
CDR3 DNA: TGTGCCAGCAGCCGCGGGGCGGGGTTTGAGCAGTTCTTC
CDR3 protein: CASSRGAGFEQFF

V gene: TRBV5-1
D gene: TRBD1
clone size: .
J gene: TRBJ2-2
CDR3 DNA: TGCGCCAGCGTCGTCGGGACAGCGAACACCGGGGAGCTGTTTTTT
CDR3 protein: CASVVGTANTGELFF

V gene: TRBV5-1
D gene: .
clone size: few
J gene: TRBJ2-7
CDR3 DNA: TGCGCCAGCAGCCCCGAGGGTGACGAGCAGTACTTC
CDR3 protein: CASSPEGDEQYF

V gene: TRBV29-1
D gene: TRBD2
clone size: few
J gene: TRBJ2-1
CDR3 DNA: TGCAGCGTACGAAGATTAGCGGGGGACAATGAGCAGTTCTTC
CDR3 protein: CSVRRLAGDNEQFF

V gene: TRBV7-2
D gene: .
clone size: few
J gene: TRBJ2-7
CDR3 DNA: TGTGCCAGCAGCCGCTCCTACGAGCAGTACTTC
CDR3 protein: CASSRSYEQYF

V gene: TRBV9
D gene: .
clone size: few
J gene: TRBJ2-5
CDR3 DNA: TGTGCCAGCAGCGGATGGGGGCCAGAGACCCAGTACTTC
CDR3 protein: CASSGWGPETQYF

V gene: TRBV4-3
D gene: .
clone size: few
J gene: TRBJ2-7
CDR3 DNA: TGCGCCAGCAGCCAAGAAACAGTTAGCTCCTACGAGCAGTACTTC
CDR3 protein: CASSQETVSSYEQYF

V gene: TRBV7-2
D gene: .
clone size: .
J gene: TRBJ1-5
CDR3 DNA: TGTGCCAGCAGCGACTCCCCGGGAAGGGGCAATCAGCCCCAGCATTTT
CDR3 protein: CASSDSPGRGNQPQHF

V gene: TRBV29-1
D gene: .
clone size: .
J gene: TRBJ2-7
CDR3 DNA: TGCAGCGTCCACGCGGGAACAGGCGACGGGGAGCAGTACTTC
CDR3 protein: CSVHAGTGDGEQYF

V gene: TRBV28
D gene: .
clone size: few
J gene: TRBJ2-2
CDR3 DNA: TGTGCCAGCAGTTTAGGTGTGCTGGGGAAGAACACCGGGGAGCTGTTTTTT
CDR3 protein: CASSLGVLGKNTGELFF

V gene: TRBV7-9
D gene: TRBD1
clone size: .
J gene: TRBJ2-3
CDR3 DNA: TGTGCCAGCAGCCACCCCGGACAGGGAGCCACAGATACGCAGTATTTT
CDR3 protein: CASSHPGQGATDTQYF

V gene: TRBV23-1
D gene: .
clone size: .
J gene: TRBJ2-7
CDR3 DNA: TGCGCCAGCAGTCAAGGGGAAACTGGGGGCGCGTACGAGCAGTACTTC
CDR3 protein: CASSQGETGGAYEQYF